These T cell receptor beta chains were read from a single sample in a study of vaccination effects on CD4 cells after COVID-19. Antigen specificity for these receptors is unknown. Some clones are missing from TCRdb's copy, which holds only in-frame ones; the method was immunoSEQ multiplex PCR. Of some 22,000 clones listed, under 85% are singletons. The material was CD4+ T cells from PBMCs cultured with HCoV-NL63 spike peptides, obtained before COVID-19 vaccination. The receptors derive from a human donor who received a COVID-19 vaccine. Both conserved end residues are part of each CDR3. The order of the fields is clone size, V gene, CDR3 length, D gene, J gene, CDR3 DNA, CDR3 protein. A D gene is named only where the DNA matches it firmly. Not all rows give a size; the values are once, few, many and, for expanded clones, a class.

abundance: -; v_gene: TRBV6-2/TRBV6-3; len: 15; d_gene: -; j_gene: TRBJ1-4; CDR3nt: TGTGCCAGCAGTGACCGCCCAGCCTCTAATGAAAAACTGTTTTTT; CDR3aa: CASSDRPASNEKLFF
abundance: -; v_gene: TRBV19; len: 19; d_gene: -; j_gene: TRBJ2-1; CDR3nt: TGTGCCAGTAGTATAGATGGGATTGGGCGGGGGCTTGCCTACAATGAGCAGTTCTTC; CDR3aa: CASSIDGIGRGLAYNEQFF
abundance: -; v_gene: TRBV2; len: 14; d_gene: TRBD2; j_gene: TRBJ2-1; CDR3nt: TGTGCCAGCTCCTATAGCGGGGGCAACAATGAGCAGTTCTTC; CDR3aa: CASSYSGGNNEQFF
abundance: -; v_gene: TRBV28; len: 15; d_gene: -; j_gene: TRBJ1-5; CDR3nt: TGTGCCAGCAGTCTAGGGGAAGGAACGGATCAGCCCCAGCATTTT; CDR3aa: CASSLGEGTDQPQHF
abundance: -; v_gene: TRBV5-6; len: 15; d_gene: -; j_gene: TRBJ1-2; CDR3nt: TGTGCCAGCAGCTTGGTGGCAGTTCGCAACTATGGCTACACCTTC; CDR3aa: CASSLVAVRNYGYTF
abundance: -; v_gene: TRBV4-3; len: 17; d_gene: TRBD1; j_gene: TRBJ1-2; CDR3nt: TGCGCCAGCAACAACCTCCCGGGACAGGGAAAGGACTATGGCTACACCTTC; CDR3aa: CASNNLPGQGKDYGYTF
abundance: -; v_gene: TRBV5-1; len: 15; d_gene: TRBD1; j_gene: TRBJ1-1; CDR3nt: TGCGCCAGCAGTGGGGGACGAGGGGGCGGCACTGAAGCTTTCTTT; CDR3aa: CASSGGRGGGTEAFF
abundance: -; v_gene: TRBV5-1; len: 17; d_gene: -; j_gene: TRBJ2-7; CDR3nt: TGCGCCAGCAGCTTGGGTGGGGGAGCGGGTTACCCCTACGAGCAGTACTTC; CDR3aa: CASSLGGGAGYPYEQYF
abundance: -; v_gene: TRBV24-1; len: 14; d_gene: -; j_gene: TRBJ2-5; CDR3nt: TGTGCCACCAGCCAACGGCAAAACGGGGAGACCCAGTACTTC; CDR3aa: CATSQRQNGETQYF
abundance: -; v_gene: TRBV30; len: 13; d_gene: -; j_gene: TRBJ1-1; CDR3nt: TGTGCCTGGAGTATTACGGGGTTTGGTGAAGCTTTCTTT; CDR3aa: CAWSITGFGEAFF
abundance: once; v_gene: TRBV19; len: 14; d_gene: -; j_gene: TRBJ2-1; CDR3nt: TGTGCCAGTAGTATAGGACACTCAAGCAATGAGCAGTTCTTC; CDR3aa: CASSIGHSSNEQFF
abundance: medium-sized; v_gene: TRBV6-5; len: 15; d_gene: TRBD1; j_gene: TRBJ1-5; CDR3nt: TGTGCCAGCAGATGGGACAGGCGGAGTAATCAGCCCCAGCATTTT; CDR3aa: CASRWDRRSNQPQHF
abundance: many; v_gene: TRBV9; len: 15; d_gene: -; j_gene: TRBJ2-2; CDR3nt: TGTGCCAGCAGCGAGCAGACAACCAACACCGGGGAGCTGTTTTTT; CDR3aa: CASSEQTTNTGELFF
abundance: -; v_gene: TRBV6-5; len: 14; d_gene: -; j_gene: TRBJ1-5; CDR3nt: TGTGCCAGCAGTTCTCAGTATAGCAATCAGCCCCAGCATTTT; CDR3aa: CASSSQYSNQPQHF
abundance: -; v_gene: TRBV27; len: 14; d_gene: -; j_gene: TRBJ1-2; CDR3nt: TGTGCCAGCAGTTTGGGACCAATGGGCTATGGCTACACCTTC; CDR3aa: CASSLGPMGYGYTF
abundance: -; v_gene: TRBV3-1/TRBV3-2; len: 14; d_gene: -; j_gene: TRBJ1-2; CDR3nt: TGTGCCAGCAGCCAAGGGCCAGGGCCCTATGGCTACACCTTC; CDR3aa: CASSQGPGPYGYTF
abundance: -; v_gene: TRBV20-1; len: 10; d_gene: TRBD1; j_gene: TRBJ1-1; CDR3nt: TGCAGTGCTAGAGGACAGGGAACTTTCTTT; CDR3aa: CSARGQGTFF
abundance: -; v_gene: TRBV3-1/TRBV3-2; len: 13; d_gene: TRBD1; j_gene: TRBJ1-2; CDR3nt: TGTGCCAGCAGCTTACAGGGGGGGAATGGCTACACCTTC; CDR3aa: CASSLQGGNGYTF
abundance: once; v_gene: TRBV29-1; len: 12; d_gene: TRBD1; j_gene: TRBJ2-7; CDR3nt: TGCAGCGTCGCCGGGACAGGGAAGCGTCCATACTTC; CDR3aa: CSVAGTGKRPYF
abundance: -; v_gene: TRBV10-3; len: 12; d_gene: -; j_gene: TRBJ2-1; CDR3nt: TGTGCCATCAGTGAGTCGAGTGGGGTTGTGCTCTTC; CDR3aa: CAISESSGVVLF
abundance: -; v_gene: TRBV3-1/TRBV3-2; len: 15; d_gene: -; j_gene: TRBJ1-4; CDR3nt: TGTGCCAGCAGCCAAGGGGGGGCAACTAATGAAAAACTGTTTTTT; CDR3aa: CASSQGGATNEKLFF
abundance: once; v_gene: TRBV7-2; len: 12; d_gene: -; j_gene: TRBJ1-1; CDR3nt: TGTGCCAGCAGCTTAGAAGTGGGAGAAGCTTTCTTT; CDR3aa: CASSLEVGEAFF
abundance: -; v_gene: TRBV3-1/TRBV3-2; len: 17; d_gene: -; j_gene: TRBJ2-3; CDR3nt: TGTGCCAGCAGCCAAGATTCGGTAGAGGGTTACACAGATACGCAGTATTTT; CDR3aa: CASSQDSVEGYTDTQYF
abundance: once; v_gene: TRBV9; len: 15; d_gene: -; j_gene: TRBJ1-2; CDR3nt: TGTGCCAGCAGCGTTGGGACCTCGCCCAAGATCGGCTACACCTTC; CDR3aa: CASSVGTSPKIGYTF